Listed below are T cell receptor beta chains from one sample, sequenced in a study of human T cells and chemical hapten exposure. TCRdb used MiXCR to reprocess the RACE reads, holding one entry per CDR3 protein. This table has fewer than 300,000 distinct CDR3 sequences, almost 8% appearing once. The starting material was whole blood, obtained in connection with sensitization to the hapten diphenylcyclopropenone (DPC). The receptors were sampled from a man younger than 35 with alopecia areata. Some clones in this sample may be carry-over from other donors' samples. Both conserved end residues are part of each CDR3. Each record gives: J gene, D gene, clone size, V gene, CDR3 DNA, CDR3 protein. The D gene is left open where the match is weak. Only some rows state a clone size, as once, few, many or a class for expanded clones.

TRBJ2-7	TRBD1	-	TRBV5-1	TGCGCCAGCAGTACGGGACAGTTCGACGAGCAGTACTTC	CASSTGQFDEQYF
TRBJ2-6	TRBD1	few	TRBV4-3	TGCGCCAGCAGCCAGGTAGACAGGGGGCTTGGGGCCAACGTCCTGACTTTC	CASSQVDRGLGANVLTF
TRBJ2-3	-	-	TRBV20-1	TGCAGTGCTAGAGCCCCCCAGCTTTTGGGAGATACGCAGTATTTT	CSARAPQLLGDTQYF
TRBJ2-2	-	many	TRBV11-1	TGTGCCAGCCGGGACCGCTCCAACACCGGGGAGCTGTTTTTT	CASRDRSNTGELFF
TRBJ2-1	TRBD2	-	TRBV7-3	TGTGCCAGCAGCTTATCTAGCGGAGTATACAATGAGCAGTTCTTC	CASSLSSGVYNEQFF
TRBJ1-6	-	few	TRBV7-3	TGTGCCAGCAGCTCGGGGACAAATTATAATTCACCCCTCCACTTT	CASSSGTNYNSPLHF
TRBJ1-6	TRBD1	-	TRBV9	TGTGCCAGCAGCTATGGACAGGGCGGGAATTCACCCCTCCACTTT	CASSYGQGGNSPLHF
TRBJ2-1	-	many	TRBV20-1	TGCAGTGCTAGGGGCAGGAGCTCCTACAATGAGCAGTTCTTC	CSARGRSSYNEQFF
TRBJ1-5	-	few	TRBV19	TGTGCCAGTAGTCCCCCCCCGGGACCCTCGGGGGATAGCAATCAGCCCCAGCATTTT	CASSPPPGPSGDSNQPQHF
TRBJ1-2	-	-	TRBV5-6	TGTGCCAGCAGCCGAGACGGAATCTATGGCTACACCTTC	CASSRDGIYGYTF
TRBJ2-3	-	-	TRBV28	TGTGCCAGCAGCCCCAGGGGGGAGGGCACAGATACGCAGTATTTT	CASSPRGEGTDTQYF
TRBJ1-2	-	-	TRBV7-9	TGTGCCAGCAGCTTAACAGGCCCAGGCGATAGCTACACCTTC	CASSLTGPGDSYTF
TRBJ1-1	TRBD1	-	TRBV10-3	TGTGCCATCAGTTGGACAGGGAACACTGAAGCTTTCTTT	CAISWTGNTEAFF
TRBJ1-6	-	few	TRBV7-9	TGTGCCAGCACCACTTCAGGAGCTACAAATAATTCACCCCTCCACTTT	CASTTSGATNNSPLHF
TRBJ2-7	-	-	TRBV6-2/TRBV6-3	TGTGCCAGCGGAGGGTATATCTACGAGCAGTACTTC	CASGGYIYEQYF
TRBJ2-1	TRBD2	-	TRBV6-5	TGTGCCAGCAGTTACTCTGAGCGGGGGGGCTACAATGAGCAGTTCTTC	CASSYSERGGYNEQFF
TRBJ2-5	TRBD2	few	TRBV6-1	TGTGCCAGCAGGAGAGGGACTAGCGGGGAGGAGACCCAGTACTTC	CASRRGTSGEETQYF
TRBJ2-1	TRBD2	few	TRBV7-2	TGTGCCAGCAGCTCCCCGGGGACTAGCGGGCGCCTGTTCTTC	CASSSPGTSGRLFF
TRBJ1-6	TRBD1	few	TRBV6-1	TGTGCCAGCAGTGAAGATGGGGCTTTACGGACAGGGGATAATTCACCCCTCCACTTT	CASSEDGALRTGDNSPLHF
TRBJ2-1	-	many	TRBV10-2	TGCGCCAGCAGTGAGTGGGAGACAGGTTGGACTGCTAGCTATGAGCAGTTCTTC	CASSEWETGWTASYEQFF
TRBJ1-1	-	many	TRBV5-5	TGTGCCAGCAGCTTGGACCAGGTTAACACTGAAGCTTTCTTT	CASSLDQVNTEAFF
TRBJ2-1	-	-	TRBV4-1	TGCGCCAGCAGCCAAGTAAGGGTCGCCTACAATGAGCAGTTCTTC	CASSQVRVAYNEQFF
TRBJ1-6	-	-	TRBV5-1	TGCGCCAGCAGCCCCCGGACAGACTCCTATAATTCACCCCTCCACTTT	CASSPRTDSYNSPLHF
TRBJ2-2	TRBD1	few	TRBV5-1	TGCGCCAGCAGCCCCGGGACAGCCACCGGGGAGCTGTTTTTT	CASSPGTATGELFF
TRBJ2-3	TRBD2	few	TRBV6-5	TGTGCCAGCAGTTATGCTAGCGGGGGCACAGATACGCAGTATTTT	CASSYASGGTDTQYF
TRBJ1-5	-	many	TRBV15	TGTGCCACCGGGGGCAGAGTCCCGACCCTTGGCAATCAGCCCCAGCATTTT	CATGGRVPTLGNQPQHF
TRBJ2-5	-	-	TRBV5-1	TGCGCCAGCAGCTCTTCGGGGCAGGGGGAGACCCAGTACTTC	CASSSSGQGETQYF
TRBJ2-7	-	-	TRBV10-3	TGTGCCATCAGGAGCAGGGGCCCAGGATCCGAGCAGTACTTC	CAIRSRGPGSEQYF
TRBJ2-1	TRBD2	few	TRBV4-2	TGTGCCAGCAGCCAGCCTACTAGCGGGGGTAGAAATGAGCAGTTCTTC	CASSQPTSGGRNEQFF
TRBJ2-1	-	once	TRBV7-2	TGTGCCAGCAGCTTGTCCGAGACTAGGAGGCAGAATGAGCAGTTCTTC	CASSLSETRRQNEQFF
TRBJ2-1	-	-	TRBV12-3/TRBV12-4	TGTGTCAGCAGCGACACAGGCGGCCATGAGCAGTTCTTC	CVSSDTGGHEQFF
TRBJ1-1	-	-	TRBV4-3	TGCGCCAGCAGCCAAGGGTTGGCAGGAGGCCCACTCCTGTACACTGAAGCTTTCTTT	CASSQGLAGGPLLYTEAFF
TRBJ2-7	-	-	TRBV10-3	TGTGCCATCAGTGAATTCGGGACTCTCGAGCAGTACTTC	CAISEFGTLEQYF
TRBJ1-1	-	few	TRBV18	TGTGCCAGCTCGGCCAGGGAGGCCACTGAAGCTTTCTTT	CASSAREATEAFF
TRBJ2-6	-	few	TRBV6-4	TGTGCCAGCATTCCACAGGGCTCCGGGGCCAACGTCCTGACTTTC	CASIPQGSGANVLTF
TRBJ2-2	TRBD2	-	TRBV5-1	TGCGCCAGCAGCTTAGGGACTAGACGGACCGGGGAGCTGTTTTTT	CASSLGTRRTGELFF
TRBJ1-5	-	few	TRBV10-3	TGTGCCATCAGTGGGGGGTATCAGCCCCAGCATTTT	CAISGGYQPQHF
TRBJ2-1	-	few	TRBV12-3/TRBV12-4	TGTGCCAGCAAAGGCGGACAGACTAACAATGAGCAGTTCTTC	CASKGGQTNNEQFF
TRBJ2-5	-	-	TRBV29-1	TGCAGCGTTGTGGGAGGGGGGAACCAAGAGACCCAGTACTTC	CSVVGGGNQETQYF
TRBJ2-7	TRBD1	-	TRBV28	TGTGCCAGCAGTTACAGGACAGGGGGCGACGAGCAGTACTTC	CASSYRTGGDEQYF
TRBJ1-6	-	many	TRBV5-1	TGCGCCAGCAGCCAAGCGTGGAGTTCACCCCTCCACTTT	CASSQAWSSPLHF
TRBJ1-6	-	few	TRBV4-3	TGCGCCAGCAGCCAAGAGAGCCGCTCCTATAATTCACCCCTCCACTTT	CASSQESRSYNSPLHF
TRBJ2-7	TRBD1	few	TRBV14	TGTGCCAGCAGCCAAGTAGGACAGGGAAGGGCCTACGAGCAGTACTTC	CASSQVGQGRAYEQYF
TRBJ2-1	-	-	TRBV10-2	TGCGCCAGCACCGAAAGGGATAATGAGCAGTTCTTC	CASTERDNEQFF
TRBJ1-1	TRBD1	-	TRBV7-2	TGTGCCAGCAGCTGGGTCAGGGGGGAGAGCACTGAAGCTTTCTTT	CASSWVRGESTEAFF
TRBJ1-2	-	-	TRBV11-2	TGTGCCAGCAGGGATCGACGTACAGGGAACTATGGCTACACCTTC	CASRDRRTGNYGYTF
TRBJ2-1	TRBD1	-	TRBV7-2	TGTGCCAGCAGGATCGGACAGGGGGTCGTCCATGAGCAGTTCTTC	CASRIGQGVVHEQFF
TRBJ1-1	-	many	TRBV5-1	TGCGCCAGCAGCCCGCAATCTCGGCGGCAGAACACTGAAGCTTTCTTT	CASSPQSRRQNTEAFF
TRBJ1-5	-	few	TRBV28	TGTGCCAGCGGACAGTTCAATCAGCCCCAGCATTTT	CASGQFNQPQHF
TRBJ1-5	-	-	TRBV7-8	TGTGCCAGCAGCTTAAGTCGAGGGCCAAATCAGCCCCAGCATTTT	CASSLSRGPNQPQHF
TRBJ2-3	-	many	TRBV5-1	TGCGCCAGCAGCTTGGAGGCAGGGCCAGATACGCAGTATTTT	CASSLEAGPDTQYF
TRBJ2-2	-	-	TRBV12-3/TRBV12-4	TGTGCCAGCAGCACAGCAACGAACACCGGGGAGCTGTTTTTT	CASSTATNTGELFF
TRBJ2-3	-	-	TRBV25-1	TGTGCCAGCAGTGAATGGTGGGGGACTAGCACAGATACGCAGTATTTT	CASSEWWGTSTDTQYF
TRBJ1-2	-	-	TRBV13	TGTGCCAGCAGCTTAGGCGGGGAAGGCTACACCTTC	CASSLGGEGYTF
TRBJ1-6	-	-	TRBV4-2	TGTGCCAGCAGCCAAGATTTGGATCTGGACATTCACTATAATTCACCCCTCCACTTT	CASSQDLDLDIHYNSPLHF
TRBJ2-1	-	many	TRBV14	TGTGCCAGCAGCCGGCTCGGGGCGGACTACAATGAGCAGTTCTTC	CASSRLGADYNEQFF
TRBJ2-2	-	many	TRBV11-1	TGTGCCAGCAGCTTTGGCACCGGGGAGCTGTTTTTT	CASSFGTGELFF
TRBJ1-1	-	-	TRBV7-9	TGTGCCAGCAGCCCGAGGGACAAGTTAGGAACTGAAGCTTTCTTT	CASSPRDKLGTEAFF
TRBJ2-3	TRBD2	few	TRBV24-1	TGTGCCACCAGCGGGACTCTACTAGCGGGGGTCACAGATACGCAGTATTTT	CATSGTLLAGVTDTQYF
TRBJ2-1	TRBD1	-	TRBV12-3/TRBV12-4	TGTGCCAGCAGTTCTCTAGGACAGGTTCGATCCTACAATGAGCAGTTCTTC	CASSSLGQVRSYNEQFF